This T cell receptor (beta chain) was identified during a study of molecular identifiers for immune sequencing clone quantification. Whole-study context: In the replicates, RNA derived from roughly 20,000 or 100,000 naive CD8 cells was divided into five parts, and four were sequenced.

Points from the study as a whole: Effector cells had over 98% of their molecules in clones above 20 RNA copies, while naive cells had under 1%.

MiXCR, applied by TCRdb to the PCR reads, yields one record per CDR3 protein. The sample records over 300,000 distinct CDR3 sequences, roughly 24% being singletons. Notes on this clonotype: Its target is unknown. One end of the junction varies from germline; a read error may be responsible.

This CDR3 spans 15 amino acids. Germline loops: CDR1 DFQATT, CDR2 SNEGSKA (reference sequence). J is TRBJ2-3 and V is TRBV20-1, with TRBD2 identical over 7 bases. Sequencing input: naive CD8+ T cells from blood, with Jurkat cell RNA spiked in. The subset here: FACS-sorted CD8+CD4-CCR7+CD45RA+ naive T cells. This receptor was obtained from a human donor in good health. Some libraries in this study had Jurkat cell RNA spiked in. Written as DNA, the CDR3 is TGCAGTGCTCCAGTCGGGGAGGGTGGAGCAGATACGCGGTATTTT. This encodes CSAPVGEGGADTRYF.